This paragraph covers one T cell receptor beta chain sequence. The antigen is unknown. Primed by a sample-barcoded 5' primer and a J-beta primer mix, a second PCR proceeded for about 6 to 11 cycles. MiXCR was run by TCRdb on the 5' RACE reads, yielding one entry per CDR3 protein. This table holds 1,500,000 or so distinct CDR3 sequences, approximately 39% found once. The entry originates in a study of blood T cells in healthy people across ages. Caucasian individuals from Russia who were healthy and aged about 6 to 100 acted as donors. The total RNA that was extracted per sample amounted to at least 6 micrograms. Findings and limits, study-wide: A roughly linear age-dependent decrease characterized TCR beta diversity per million T cells. A greater number of naive CD4+ cells and higher diversity distinguished long-lived donors from aged donors.

Trimming removed 4 bases at V and 2 bases at J, with 16 bases between. The CDR3 runs 16 residues. In germline, CDR1 is SGHTA, CDR2 FQGNSA. The genes are TRBV7-2 and TRBJ2-3; D may be TRBD1 or TRBD2 (7 bases each). The sequencing sample was made of blood. The receptor was derived from a young woman in good health. CDR3 residues: CASSWEGARVTDTQYF. The CDR3 region has the DNA TGTGCCAGCAGCTGGGAGGGGGCGCGGGTCACAGATACGCAGTATTTT.